A selection of T cell receptor beta chains follows, all from one sample in a study of persistence of HIV-infected CD4 T cells. The assay was immunoSEQ multiplex PCR, and TCRdb's table has in-frame clones only and misses some. The sample lists around 35,000 clones; 65% to 85% were seen once. These receptors have no identified antigens. Sequenced here: CD4+ T cells sorted from PBMCs after approximately 19-hour stimulation, sampled from a patient who received antiretroviral therapy. The origin of the receptors is an adult man with HIV who was CMV-seropositive. Each CDR3 is given with its conserved first and last residue. The order of the fields is V gene, CDR3 protein.

v_gene: TRBV10-1
CDR3aa: CASSDLGRGHTEAFF

v_gene: TRBV10-2
CDR3aa: CASSEWDRYYEQYF

v_gene: TRBV24-1
CDR3aa: CATSVTGGGGTDTQYF

v_gene: TRBV11-2
CDR3aa: CASSLGVSGTRRGTEAFF

v_gene: TRBV7-9
CDR3aa: CASGRQGRTDTQYF

v_gene: TRBV5-1
CDR3aa: CASSLSTPSYEQYF

v_gene: TRBV4-2
CDR3aa: CASSQEGKGSPLHF

v_gene: TRBV2
CDR3aa: CASVLGVYTEAFF

v_gene: TRBV20-1
CDR3aa: CSPGGPEAFF

v_gene: TRBV15
CDR3aa: CATSRDIGNNEQFF

v_gene: TRBV3-1/TRBV3-2
CDR3aa: CASSQETRYLPYEQYF

v_gene: TRBV7-9
CDR3aa: CASSWGARGAGDTQYF

v_gene: TRBV19
CDR3aa: CASSIEGYRSTNEKLFF

v_gene: TRBV5-6
CDR3aa: CASSSLDRSNQPQHF

v_gene: TRBV25-1
CDR3aa: CASSSRTGRDSPLHF